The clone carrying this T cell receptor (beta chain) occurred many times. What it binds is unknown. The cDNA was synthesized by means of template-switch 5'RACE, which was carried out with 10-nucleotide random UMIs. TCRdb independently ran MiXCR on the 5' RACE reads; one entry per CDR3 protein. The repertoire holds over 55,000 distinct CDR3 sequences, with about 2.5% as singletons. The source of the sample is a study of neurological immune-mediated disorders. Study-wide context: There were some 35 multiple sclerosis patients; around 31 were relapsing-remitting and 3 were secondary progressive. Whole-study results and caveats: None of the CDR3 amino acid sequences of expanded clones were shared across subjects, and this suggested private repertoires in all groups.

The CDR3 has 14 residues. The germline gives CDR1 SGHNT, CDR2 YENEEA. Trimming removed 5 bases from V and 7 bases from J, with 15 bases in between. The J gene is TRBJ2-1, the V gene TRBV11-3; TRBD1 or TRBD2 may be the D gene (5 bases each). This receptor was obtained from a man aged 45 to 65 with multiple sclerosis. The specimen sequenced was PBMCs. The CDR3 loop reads CASSISGWGNEQFF. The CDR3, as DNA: TGTGCCAGCAGCATTTCTGGGTGGGGGAATGAGCAGTTCTTC.